The 10 T cell receptor beta chains presented below share a single source sample, sequenced in a study of T-cell memory formation after mild COVID-19. From the 5' RACE reads, TCRdb called clonotypes with MiXCR, one entry per CDR3 protein. Here the sample spans fewer than 95,000 distinct CDR3 sequences, about 12% being singletons. Material: PBMCs or a T cell subset sorted from them (not recorded which). The receptors shown here come from an adult woman who had mild COVID-19 (a few samples of this study predate the infection). Cell type and time point are not known.

The chain carries TRBV19 and TRBJ2-3, with 8 nucleotides matching TRBD1. V gave up 10 bases and J gave up 9 bases; unmatched junction bases: 12. This CDR3 region has 13 residues. Looked up from germline, CDR1 is LNHDA and CDR2 is SQIVND (reference sequence). The CDR3 nucleotides are TGTGCCACCCGGGACAGGACGACCTGGACGCAGTATTTT. As protein: CATRDRTTWTQYF.

A few counts support this clonotype. The V and J genes are TRBV12-3 or TRBV12-4 and TRBJ2-2, with D possibly matching TRBD2 (6 bases). The CDR3 is 14 amino acids. V was clipped by 3 bases and J by 3 bases, with 8 bases between them. The CDR3 region is CASSLGGDTGELFF. For the CDR3, the DNA is TGTGCCAGCAGTTTGGGGGGAGACACCGGGGAGCTGTTTTTT.

This clonotype was detected only a few times. The CDR3 protein is CASSVSAGGETQYF. The CDR3 DNA is TGTGCCAGCAGTGTTTCCGCGGGGGGAGAGACCCAGTACTTC. The chain employs TRBV2 and TRBJ2-5; 8 nucleotides line up with TRBD2. V lost 4 bases and J lost 4; bases outside the gene matches: 5. The CDR3 runs to 14 residues. Germline V gives CDR1 SNHLY, CDR2 FYNNEI. The variable domain in full, completed from reference TRBV2 and TRBJ2-5, reads EPEVTQTPSHQVTQMGQEVILRCVPISNHLYFYWYRQILGQKVEFLVSFYNNEISEKSEIFDDQFSVERPDGSNFTLKIRSTKLEDSAMYFCASSVSAGGETQYFGPGTRLLVL.

V and J are TRBV6-2 or TRBV6-3 and TRBJ1-5; D possibly corresponds to TRBD1 (5 bases). Germline CDR1 reads MNHEY; CDR2 reads SVGEGT. There are 14 residues in the CDR3. Trimming took 1 base from V and 7 from J, leaving 11 bases between them. This CDR3 reads CASSYWGGEQPQHF. The CDR3 region has the DNA TGTGCCAGCAGTTACTGGGGAGGGGAACAGCCCCAGCATTTT.

This clonotype was counted a few times. This chain connects TRBV6-5 to TRBJ1-5; D remains unclear. CDR1 MNHEY and CDR2 SVGAGI come from the germline V gene. Trimming left V 6 bases short and J 2 bases short, with 17 bases between. This CDR3 is built from 16 residues. The chain's CDR3 is CASSRRSSSGNQPQHF. In nucleotides, the CDR3 is TGTGCCAGCAGCCGTCGGTCATCCTCGGGCAATCAGCCCCAGCATTTT.

The sample holds a few counts of this clonotype. The rearrangement uses TRBV27 and TRBJ2-5; no reliable D call. The CDR3 totals 13 residues. Germline assignment: CDR1 MNHEY and CDR2 SMNVEV (reference sequence). Trimming cost V 3 bases and J 9 bases, with 14 bases left between them. Written as DNA, the CDR3 is TGTGCCAGCAGTTTCACCCCCAATCGGGCCCAGTACTTC. Amino acids: CASSFTPNRAQYF.

This chain uses TRBV30 with TRBJ2-3; D is possibly TRBD1 (5 bases). The CDR3 is 14 residues long. V gave up 0 bases and J gave up 2 bases, with 9 bases separating them. Germline-derived CDR1 and CDR2 are GTSNPN and SVGIG (reference sequence). The CDR3 DNA is TGTGCCTGGAGTGTATCAGGGAACACAGATACGCAGTATTTT. Its protein product is CAWSVSGNTDTQYF.

J is TRBJ2-7 and V is TRBV20-1; the match to TRBD2 covers 9 bases. The CDR3 has 17 residues. The ends lost 6 bases at V and 2 bases at J; junction bases unmatched: 17. Germline assignment: CDR1 DFQATT and CDR2 SNEGSKA (reference sequence). The CDR3 region has the DNA TGCAGTGCGATAAGAACCGGGGAGGCTAGCGGGACCTACGAGCAGTACTTC. It encodes CSAIRTGEASGTYEQYF.

The chain links TRBV28 to TRBJ2-3, with D tentatively TRBD2 (5 bases). The length of the CDR3 is 16 residues. Germline CDR1 reads MDHEN; CDR2 reads SYDVKM. Trimming took off 3 bases at V and 3 bases at J, with 16 bases between the two ends. The CDR3 loop is CASSFLQGRITDTQYF. In nucleotides, the CDR3 is TGTGCCAGCAGTTTTCTTCAAGGGAGAATAACAGATACGCAGTATTTT.

This clonotype has more than one count but fewer than ten. The chain couples TRBV18 to TRBJ2-7, with 8 positions matching TRBD1. This CDR3 contains 13 residues. In germline, CDR1 is KGHSH, CDR2 LQKENI. V was clipped by 6 bases and J by 5 bases; unmatched bases: 6. The CDR3 sequence is CASSRTGRDEQYF. CDR3 DNA sequence: TGTGCCAGCTCTAGGACAGGGCGAGACGAGCAGTACTTC.